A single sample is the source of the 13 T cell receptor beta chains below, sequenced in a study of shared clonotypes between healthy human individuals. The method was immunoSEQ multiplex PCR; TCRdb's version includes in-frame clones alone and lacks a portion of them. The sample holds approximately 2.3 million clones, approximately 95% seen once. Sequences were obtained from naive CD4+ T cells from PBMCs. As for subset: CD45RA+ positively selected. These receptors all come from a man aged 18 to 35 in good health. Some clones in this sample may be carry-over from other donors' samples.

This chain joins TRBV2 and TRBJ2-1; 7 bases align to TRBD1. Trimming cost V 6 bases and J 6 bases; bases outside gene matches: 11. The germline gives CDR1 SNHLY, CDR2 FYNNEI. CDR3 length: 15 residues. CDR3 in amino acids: CASRLTGQVANEQFF. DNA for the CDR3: TGTGCCAGCAGGTTGACAGGGCAGGTCGCCAATGAGCAGTTCTTC.

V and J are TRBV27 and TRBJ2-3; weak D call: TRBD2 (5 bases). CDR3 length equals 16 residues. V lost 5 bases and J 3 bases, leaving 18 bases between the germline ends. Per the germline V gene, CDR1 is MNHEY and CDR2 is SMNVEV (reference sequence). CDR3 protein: CASSTPIAGGTDTQYF. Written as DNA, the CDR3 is TGTGCCAGCAGTACCCCTATCGCAGGAGGAACAGATACGCAGTATTTT.

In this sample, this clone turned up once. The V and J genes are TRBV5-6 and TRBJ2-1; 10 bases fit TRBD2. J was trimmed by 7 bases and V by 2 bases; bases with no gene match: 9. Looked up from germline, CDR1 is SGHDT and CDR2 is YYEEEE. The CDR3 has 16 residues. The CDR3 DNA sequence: TGTGCCAGCAGCTTCTTAGGACTAGCGGAAGCGAATGAGCAGTTCTTC. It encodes CASSFLGLAEANEQFF. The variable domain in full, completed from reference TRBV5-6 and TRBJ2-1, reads DAGVTQSPTHLIKTRGQQVTLRCSPKSGHDTVSWYQQALGQGPQFIFQYYEEEERQRGNFPDRFSGHQFPNYSSELNVNALLLGDSALYLCASSFLGLAEANEQFFGPGTRLTVL.

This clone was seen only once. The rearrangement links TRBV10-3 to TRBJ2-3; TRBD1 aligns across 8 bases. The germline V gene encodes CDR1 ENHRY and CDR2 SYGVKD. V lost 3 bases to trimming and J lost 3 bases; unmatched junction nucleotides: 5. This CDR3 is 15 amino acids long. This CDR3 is CAISERDRGTDTQYF. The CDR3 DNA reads TGTGCCATCAGTGAAAGAGACAGGGGAACAGATACGCAGTATTTT.

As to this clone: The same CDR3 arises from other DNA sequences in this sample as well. CDR3 protein: CASSLLAGAYEQYF. The CDR3 region has the DNA TGTGCCAGCAGTTTACTCGCGGGCGCCTACGAGCAGTACTTC. This chain uses TRBV28 with TRBJ2-7; D may be TRBD2 (5 bases). The CDR3 totals 14 residues. CDR1 MDHEN and CDR2 SYDVKM come from the germline V gene. V was trimmed by 2 bases and J by 2 bases, leaving 10 bases between them.

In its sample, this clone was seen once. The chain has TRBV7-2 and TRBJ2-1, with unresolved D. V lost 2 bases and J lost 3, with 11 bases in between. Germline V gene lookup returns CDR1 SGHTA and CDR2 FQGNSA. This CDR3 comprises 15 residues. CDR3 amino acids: CASSLLGGDYNEQFF. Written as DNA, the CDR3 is TGTGCCAGCAGCTTACTTGGCGGAGACTACAATGAGCAGTTCTTC.

This CDR3 is CASSPTGTVAYEQYF. CDR3 in DNA: TGTGCCAGCAGCCCCACCGGGACAGTTGCCTACGAGCAGTACTTC. The chain is built from TRBV7-9 and TRBJ2-7; TRBD1 matches at 7 bases. V trimming: 5 bases; J trimming: 2 bases; junction bases outside the gene matches: 9. CDR3 size: 15 residues. CDR1 is SEHNR, CDR2 FQNEAQ, per germline (reference sequence).

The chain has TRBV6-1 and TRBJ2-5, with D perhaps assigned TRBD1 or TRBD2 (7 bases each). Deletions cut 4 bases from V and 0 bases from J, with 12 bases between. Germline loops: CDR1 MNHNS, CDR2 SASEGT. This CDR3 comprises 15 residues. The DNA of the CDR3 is TGTGCCAGCAGTGTAGCAGGGGGGGACCAAGAGACCCAGTACTTC. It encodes CASSVAGGDQETQYF.

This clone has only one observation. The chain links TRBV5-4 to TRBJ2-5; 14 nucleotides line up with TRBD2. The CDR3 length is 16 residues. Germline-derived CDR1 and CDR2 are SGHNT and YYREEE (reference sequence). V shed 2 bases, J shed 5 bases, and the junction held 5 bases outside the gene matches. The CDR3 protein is CASSFGLAGGAETQYF. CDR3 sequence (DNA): TGTGCCAGCAGCTTCGGACTAGCGGGAGGTGCGGAGACCCAGTACTTC.

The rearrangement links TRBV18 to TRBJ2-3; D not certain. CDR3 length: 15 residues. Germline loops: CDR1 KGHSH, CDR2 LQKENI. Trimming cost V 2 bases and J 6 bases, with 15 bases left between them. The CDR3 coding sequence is TGTGCCAGCTCACCATACCTGTCTGTCCGGGATACGCAGTATTTT. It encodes CASSPYLSVRDTQYF.

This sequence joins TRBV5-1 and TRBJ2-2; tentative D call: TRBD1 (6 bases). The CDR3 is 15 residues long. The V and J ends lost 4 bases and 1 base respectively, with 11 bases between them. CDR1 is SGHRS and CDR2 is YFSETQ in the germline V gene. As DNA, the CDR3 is TGCGCCAGCAGCCATCCGGGACAGAACACCGGGGAGCTGTTTTTT. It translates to CASSHPGQNTGELFF.

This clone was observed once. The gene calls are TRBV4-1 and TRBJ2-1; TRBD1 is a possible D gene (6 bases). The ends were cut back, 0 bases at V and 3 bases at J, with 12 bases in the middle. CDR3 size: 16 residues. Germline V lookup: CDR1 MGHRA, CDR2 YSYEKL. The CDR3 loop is CASSQDNRGGYNEQFF. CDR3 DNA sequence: TGCGCCAGCAGCCAAGACAACAGAGGGGGCTACAATGAGCAGTTCTTC.

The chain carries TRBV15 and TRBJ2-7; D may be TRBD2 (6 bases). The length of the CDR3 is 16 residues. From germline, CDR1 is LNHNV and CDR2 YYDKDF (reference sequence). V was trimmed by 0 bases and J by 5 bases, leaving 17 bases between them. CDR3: CATSRDRASVPNEQYF. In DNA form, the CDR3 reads TGTGCCACCAGCAGAGATAGGGCTAGCGTTCCCAACGAGCAGTACTTC.